One T cell receptor (beta chain) is described in this entry. These data come from a study of cytomegalovirus exposure and HLA in healthy donors. PCR employed 60 Vbeta and 13 Jbeta primers. Generated by immunoSEQ multiplex PCR, the TCRdb table keeps only in-frame clones and is missing some. The profile shows 250,000 to 350,000 clones, around 86% of them singletons. With 5 bases clipped from V and 1 base from J, the junction kept 5 bases outside the gene matches. The CDR3 sequence is 16 residues long. The germline CDR1 and CDR2 sequences are MNHEY and SMNVEV (reference sequence). This TCR derives from a man between 35 and 55 years old in good health and CMV-seropositive. Sequencing was carried out using PBMCs. The chain uses TRBV27 and TRBJ1-1; TRBD1 matches at 12 bases. The CDR3, as DNA: TGTGCCAGCAGTCCGGGGACAGGGGGCGCGAACACTGAAGCTTTCTTT. The encoded protein is CASSPGTGGANTEAFF.